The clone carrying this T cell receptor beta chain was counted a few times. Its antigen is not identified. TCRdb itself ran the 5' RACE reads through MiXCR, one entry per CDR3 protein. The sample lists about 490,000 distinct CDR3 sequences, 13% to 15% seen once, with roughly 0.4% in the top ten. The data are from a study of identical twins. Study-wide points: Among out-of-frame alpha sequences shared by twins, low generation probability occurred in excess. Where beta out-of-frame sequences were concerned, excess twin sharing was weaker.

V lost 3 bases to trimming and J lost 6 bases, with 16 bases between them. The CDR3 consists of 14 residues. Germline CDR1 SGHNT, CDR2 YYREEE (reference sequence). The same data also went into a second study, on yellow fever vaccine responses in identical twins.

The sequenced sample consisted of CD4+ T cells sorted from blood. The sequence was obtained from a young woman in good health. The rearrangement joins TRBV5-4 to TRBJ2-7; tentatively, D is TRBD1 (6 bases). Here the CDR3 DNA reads TGTGCCAGCAGCTCACAGGGTTTGGGGGCCGAGCAGTACGTC. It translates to CASSSQGLGAEQYV.